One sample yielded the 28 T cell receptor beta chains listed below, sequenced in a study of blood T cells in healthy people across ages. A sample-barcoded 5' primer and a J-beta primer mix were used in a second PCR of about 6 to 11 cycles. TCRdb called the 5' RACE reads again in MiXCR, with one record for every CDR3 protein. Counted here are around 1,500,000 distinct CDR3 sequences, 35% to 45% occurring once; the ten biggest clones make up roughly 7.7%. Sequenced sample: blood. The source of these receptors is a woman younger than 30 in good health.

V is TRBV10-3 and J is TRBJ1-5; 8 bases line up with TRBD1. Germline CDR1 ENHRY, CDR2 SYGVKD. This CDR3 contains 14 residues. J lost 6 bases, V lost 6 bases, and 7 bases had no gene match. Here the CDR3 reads CAISPGQDLQPQHF. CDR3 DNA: TGTGCCATCAGCCCGGGACAGGATCTTCAGCCCCAGCATTTT.

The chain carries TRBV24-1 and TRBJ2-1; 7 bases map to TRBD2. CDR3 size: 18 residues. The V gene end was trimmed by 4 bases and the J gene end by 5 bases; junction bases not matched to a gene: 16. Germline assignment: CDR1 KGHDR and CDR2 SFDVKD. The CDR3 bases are TGTGCCACCAGTGACCCCATATTGGGAGGGATCAGGGACAATGAGCAGTTCTTC. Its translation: CATSDPILGGIRDNEQFF.

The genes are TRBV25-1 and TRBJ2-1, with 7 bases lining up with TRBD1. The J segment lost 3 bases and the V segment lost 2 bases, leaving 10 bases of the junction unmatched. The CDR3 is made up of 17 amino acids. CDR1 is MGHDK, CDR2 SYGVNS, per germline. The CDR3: CASSENPRRDSYNEQFF. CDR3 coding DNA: TGTGCCAGCAGTGAAAACCCCCGCCGGGACAGCTACAATGAGCAGTTCTTC.

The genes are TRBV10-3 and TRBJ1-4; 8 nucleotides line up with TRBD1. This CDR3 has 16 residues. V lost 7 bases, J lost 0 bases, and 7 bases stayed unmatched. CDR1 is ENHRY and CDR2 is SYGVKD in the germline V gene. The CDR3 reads CAITSDRAATNEKLFF. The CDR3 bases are TGTGCCATCACCTCGGACAGGGCTGCAACTAATGAAAAACTGTTTTTT.

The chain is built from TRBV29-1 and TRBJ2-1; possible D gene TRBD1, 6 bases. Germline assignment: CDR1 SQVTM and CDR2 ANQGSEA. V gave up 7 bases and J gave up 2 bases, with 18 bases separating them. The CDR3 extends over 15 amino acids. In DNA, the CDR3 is TGCAGCGCCCCTTTTGGGGACACCACCTACAATGAGCAGTTCTTC. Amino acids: CSAPFGDTTYNEQFF.

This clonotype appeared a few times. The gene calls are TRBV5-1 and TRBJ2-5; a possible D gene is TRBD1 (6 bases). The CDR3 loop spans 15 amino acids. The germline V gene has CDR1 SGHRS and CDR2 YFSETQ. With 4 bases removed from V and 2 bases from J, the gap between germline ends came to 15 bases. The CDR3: CASSGPQGTQETQYF. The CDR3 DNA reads TGCGCCAGCAGCGGCCCACAGGGAACACAAGAGACCCAGTACTTC.

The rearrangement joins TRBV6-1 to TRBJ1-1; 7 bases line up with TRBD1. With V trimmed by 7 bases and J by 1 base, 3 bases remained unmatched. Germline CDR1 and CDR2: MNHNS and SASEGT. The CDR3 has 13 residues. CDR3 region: CASIRTGNTEAFF. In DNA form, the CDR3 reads TGTGCCAGCATACGGACAGGGAACACTGAAGCTTTCTTT.

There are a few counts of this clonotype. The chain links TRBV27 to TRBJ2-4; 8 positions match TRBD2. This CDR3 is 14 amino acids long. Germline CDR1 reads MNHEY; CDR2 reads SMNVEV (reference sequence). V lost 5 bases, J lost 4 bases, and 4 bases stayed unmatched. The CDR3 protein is CASSVRGGKNIQYF. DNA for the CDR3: TGTGCCAGCAGTGTACGGGGGGGGAAAAACATTCAGTACTTC.

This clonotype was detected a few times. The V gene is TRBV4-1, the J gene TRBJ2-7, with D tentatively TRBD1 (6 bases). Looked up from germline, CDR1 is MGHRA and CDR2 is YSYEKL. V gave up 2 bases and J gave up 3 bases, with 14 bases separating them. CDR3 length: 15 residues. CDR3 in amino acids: CASSQQQGGDYEQYF. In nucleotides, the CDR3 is TGCGCCAGCAGCCAACAACAGGGTGGGGACTACGAGCAGTACTTC.

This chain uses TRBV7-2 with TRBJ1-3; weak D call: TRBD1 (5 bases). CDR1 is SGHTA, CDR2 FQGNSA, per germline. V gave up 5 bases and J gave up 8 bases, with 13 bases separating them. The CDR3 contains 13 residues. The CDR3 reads CASSAQGVDTIYF. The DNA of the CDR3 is TGTGCCAGCAGCGCGCAGGGTGTCGACACCATATATTTT.

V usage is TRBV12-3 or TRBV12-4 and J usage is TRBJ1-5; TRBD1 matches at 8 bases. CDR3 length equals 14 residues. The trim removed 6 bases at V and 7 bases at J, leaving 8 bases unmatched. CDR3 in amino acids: CASSSGQGRQPQHF. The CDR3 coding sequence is TGTGCCAGCAGCTCCGGACAGGGCAGGCAGCCCCAGCATTTT.

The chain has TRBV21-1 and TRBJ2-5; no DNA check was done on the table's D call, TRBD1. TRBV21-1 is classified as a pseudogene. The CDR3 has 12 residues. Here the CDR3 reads CATLEGAREQYF. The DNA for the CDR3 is TGTGCCACCCTGGAGGGGGCGCGAGAGCAGTACTTC.

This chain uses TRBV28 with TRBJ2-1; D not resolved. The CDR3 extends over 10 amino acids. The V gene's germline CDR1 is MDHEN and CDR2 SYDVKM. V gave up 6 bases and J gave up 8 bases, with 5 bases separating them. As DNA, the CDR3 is TGTGCCAGCAGGGGTTATGAGCAGTTCTTC. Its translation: CASRGYEQFF.

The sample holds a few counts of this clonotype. In DNA, the CDR3 is TGCAGTGCCAGTAGCCTAGCAGGCAATGAGCAGTTCTTC. It specifies CSASSLAGNEQFF. The chain employs TRBV20-1 and TRBJ2-1, with a tentative D call TRBD2 (5 bases). V lost 6 bases and J lost 6, with 15 bases in between. The CDR3 length is 13 residues. Germline V gene lookup returns CDR1 DFQATT and CDR2 SNEGSKA (reference sequence).

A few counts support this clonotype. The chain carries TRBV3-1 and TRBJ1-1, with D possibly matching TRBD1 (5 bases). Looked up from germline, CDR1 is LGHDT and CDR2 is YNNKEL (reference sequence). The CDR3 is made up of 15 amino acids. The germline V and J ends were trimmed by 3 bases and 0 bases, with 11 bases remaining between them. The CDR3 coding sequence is TGTGCCAGCAGCCAGGAAGTGACAGTGAACACTGAAGCTTTCTTT. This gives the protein CASSQEVTVNTEAFF. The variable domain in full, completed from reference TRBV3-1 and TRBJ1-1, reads DTAVSQTPKYLVTQMGNDKSIKCEQNLGHDTMYWYKQDSKKFLKIMFSYNNKELIINETVPNRFSPKSPDKAHLNLHINSLELGDSAVYFCASSQEVTVNTEAFFGQGTRLTVV.

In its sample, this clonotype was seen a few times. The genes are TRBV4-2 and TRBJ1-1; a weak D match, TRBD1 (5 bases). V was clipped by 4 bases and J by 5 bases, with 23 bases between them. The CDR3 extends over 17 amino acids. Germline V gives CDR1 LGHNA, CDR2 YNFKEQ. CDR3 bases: TGTGCCAGCAGCCGGCCGGAGAGCGGGGGGGAAAGGACTGAAGCTTTCTTT. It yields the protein CASSRPESGGERTEAFF.

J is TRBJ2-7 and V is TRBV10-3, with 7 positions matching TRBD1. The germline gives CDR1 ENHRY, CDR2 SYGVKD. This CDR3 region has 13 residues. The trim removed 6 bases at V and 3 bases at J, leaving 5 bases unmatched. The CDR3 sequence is CAISGTASYEQYF. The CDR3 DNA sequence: TGTGCCATCAGCGGGACAGCAAGCTACGAGCAGTACTTC.

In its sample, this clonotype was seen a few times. In nucleotides, the CDR3 is TGTGCCAGCAGGCTAGCGGGAGGAAAGACCCAGTACTTC. It encodes CASRLAGGKTQYF. The chain joins TRBV6-2 or TRBV6-3 to TRBJ2-5; TRBD2 matches 11 bases. CDR1 is MNHEY and CDR2 is SVGEGT in the germline V gene. With 6 bases clipped from V and 6 bases from J, the junction kept 3 bases outside the gene matches. The CDR3 runs to 13 residues.

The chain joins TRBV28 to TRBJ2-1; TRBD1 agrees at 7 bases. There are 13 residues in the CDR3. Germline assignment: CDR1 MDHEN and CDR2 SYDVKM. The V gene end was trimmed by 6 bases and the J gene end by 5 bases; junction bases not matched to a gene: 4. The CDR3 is CASREQGDNEQFF. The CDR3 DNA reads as TGTGCCAGCAGGGAGCAGGGGGACAATGAGCAGTTCTTC.

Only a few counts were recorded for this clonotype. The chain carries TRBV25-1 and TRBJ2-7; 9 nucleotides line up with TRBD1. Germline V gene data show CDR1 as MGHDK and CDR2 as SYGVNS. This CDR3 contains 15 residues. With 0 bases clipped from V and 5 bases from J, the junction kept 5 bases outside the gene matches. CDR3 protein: CASSEYAGQGHEQYF. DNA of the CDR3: TGTGCCAGCAGTGAATATGCGGGACAGGGTCACGAGCAGTACTTC.

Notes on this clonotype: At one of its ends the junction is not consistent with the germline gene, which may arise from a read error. The CDR3 sequence: CASSLSRDRKDSNQPRHF. Here the CDR3 DNA reads TGCGCCAGCAGCCTATCTCGGGACAGGAAGGATAGCAATCAGCCCCGGCATTTT. The gene calls are TRBV5-1 and TRBJ1-5; 8 nucleotides match TRBD1. The CDR3 totals 18 residues. Germline CDR1 is SGHRS and CDR2 is YFSETQ.

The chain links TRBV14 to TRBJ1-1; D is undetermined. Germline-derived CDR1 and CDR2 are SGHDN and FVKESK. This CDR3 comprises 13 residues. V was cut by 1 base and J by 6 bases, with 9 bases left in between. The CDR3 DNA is TGTGCCAGCAGCCAAGTCGCCCTCTCTGAAGCTTTCTTT. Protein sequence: CASSQVALSEAFF.

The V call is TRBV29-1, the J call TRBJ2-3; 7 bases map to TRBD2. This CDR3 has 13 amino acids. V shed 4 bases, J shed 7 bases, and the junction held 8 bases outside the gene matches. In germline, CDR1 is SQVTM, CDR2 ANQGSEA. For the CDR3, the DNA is TGCAGCGTTGGACTCGGGAGGATATATACGCAGTATTTT. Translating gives CSVGLGRIYTQYF.

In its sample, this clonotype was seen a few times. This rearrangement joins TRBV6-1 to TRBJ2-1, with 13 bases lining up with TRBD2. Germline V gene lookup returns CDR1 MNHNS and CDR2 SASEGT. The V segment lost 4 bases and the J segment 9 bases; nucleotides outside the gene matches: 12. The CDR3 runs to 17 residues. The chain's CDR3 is CASSVSDGLAGAGEQFF. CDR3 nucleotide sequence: TGTGCCAGCAGTGTTTCAGATGGACTAGCGGGAGCGGGTGAGCAGTTCTTC.

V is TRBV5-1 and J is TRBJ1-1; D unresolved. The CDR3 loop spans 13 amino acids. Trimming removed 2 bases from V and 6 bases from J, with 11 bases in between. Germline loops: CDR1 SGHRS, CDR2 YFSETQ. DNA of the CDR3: TGCGCCAGCAGCTTCGTGGTAGGCGCTGAAGCTTTCTTT. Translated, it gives CASSFVVGAEAFF.

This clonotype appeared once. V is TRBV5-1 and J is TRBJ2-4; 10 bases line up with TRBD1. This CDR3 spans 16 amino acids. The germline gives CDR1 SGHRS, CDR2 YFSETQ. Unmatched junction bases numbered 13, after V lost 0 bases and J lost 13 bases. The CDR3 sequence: CASSLVGTGDSGEQYF. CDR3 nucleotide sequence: TGCGCCAGCAGCTTGGTTGGGACAGGGGATTCAGGAGAGCAGTACTTC.

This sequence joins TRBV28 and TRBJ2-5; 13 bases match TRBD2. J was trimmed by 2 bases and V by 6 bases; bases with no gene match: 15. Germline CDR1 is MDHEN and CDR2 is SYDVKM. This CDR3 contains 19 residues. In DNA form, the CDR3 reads TGTGCCAGCAGCAGCAGAAGGACTAGCGGGAGCCCTAATCAAGAGACCCAGTACTTC. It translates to CASSSRRTSGSPNQETQYF.

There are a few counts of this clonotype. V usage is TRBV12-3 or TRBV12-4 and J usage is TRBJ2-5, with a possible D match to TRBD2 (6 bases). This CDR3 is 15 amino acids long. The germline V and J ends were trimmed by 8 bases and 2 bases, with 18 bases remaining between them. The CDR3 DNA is TGTGCCAGCCTTAGTACGGGAGTTGGGCAAGAGACCCAGTACTTC. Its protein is CASLSTGVGQETQYF.